The T cell receptor beta chain described here comes from a study of T cell responses to AZD1222 COVID-19 vaccine. Study-level background: Pooling was applied to second doses at about 4 or about 12 weeks.

Germline V gene sequence: CDR1 SGHRS, CDR2 YFSETQ. This CDR3 has 14 residues. V was shortened by 0 bases and J by 4 bases, with 11 bases between the two germline ends. Study results and caveats: Clonal diversity was possibly underestimated; the donors were predominantly white British and more often female.

TCRdb's table, derived via immunoSEQ multiplex PCR, lists solely in-frame clones and lacks some. The sample lists 130,000 to 150,000 clones, roughly nine tenths occurring once. Details on this clone: Antigen unknown. The same CDR3 can be traced to other DNA sequences in this sample.

The source is an adult in good health. J is TRBJ2-7 and V is TRBV5-1; maybe TRBD2 (6 bases). The source material was peripheral blood, sampled on day 0 of AZD1222 vaccination. CDR3 nucleotide sequence: TGCGCCAGCAGCTTGGACGGGGGACCTTACGAGCAGTACTTC. Protein product: CASSLDGGPYEQYF.